These 8 T cell receptor beta chains came from one sample sequenced in a study of T cells after yellow fever vaccination. Each CDR3 protein is one row after TCRdb ran MiXCR on the 5' RACE reads. The data contain more than 90,000 distinct CDR3 sequences, 8% to 9.5% of them seen just once; the ten biggest clones take up around 25%. Sequencing was performed on CD8+ T cells sorted from PBMCs, taken 45 days after the yellow fever booster vaccination. The receptors stem from a man under 40 who received the YFV17D yellow fever vaccine.

This clonotype was recorded at least ten times. The chain couples TRBV30 to TRBJ2-7; D gene uncertain. V shed 5 bases and J shed 2 bases, with 16 bases lying between them. Germline CDR1 is GTSNPN and CDR2 is SVGIG (reference sequence). The CDR3 covers 14 residues. The CDR3 sequence is CAWEANPRPYEQYF. The DNA of the CDR3 is TGTGCCTGGGAGGCGAACCCAAGACCCTACGAGCAGTACTTC.

This clonotype has just a few counts. This chain joins TRBV4-3 and TRBJ2-3; unclear D gene. CDR1 and CDR2 (germline): LGHNA, YSLEER. The V end lost 11 bases, the J end lost 1 base, and 19 bases lay between the germline ends. This CDR3 has 15 residues. The DNA for the CDR3 is TGCGCCGGGGATAAGGACCCTGGGGGCACAGATACGCAGTATTTT. Protein product: CAGDKDPGGTDTQYF.

This clonotype appeared many times. The rearrangement uses TRBV29-1 and TRBJ2-1, with 7 bases lining up with TRBD2. V dropped 8 bases and J dropped 4; count of bases not matched to a gene: 11. The CDR3 extends over 14 amino acids. From germline, CDR1 is SQVTM and CDR2 ANQGSEA. The CDR3 nucleotides read TGCAGCCCCCGTTTCAGCGGGGCTTACAATGAGCAGTTCTTC. Its translation: CSPRFSGAYNEQFF.

This clonotype was recorded many times. The gene calls are TRBV29-1 and TRBJ2-7; D tentatively fits TRBD1 or TRBD2 (5 bases each). Germline-derived CDR1 and CDR2 are SQVTM and ANQGSEA. This CDR3 is 13 amino acids long. As DNA, the CDR3 is TGCAGTGCCAGCTCGGGACGGGCCTACGAGCAGTACTTC. Residues: CSASSGRAYEQYF.

This clonotype has just a few counts. The chain links TRBV5-1 to TRBJ2-5; D remains ambiguous. V shed 0 bases and J shed 5 bases, with 5 bases lying between them. Germline CDR1 SGHRS, CDR2 YFSETQ. CDR3 length equals 12 residues. CDR3 DNA sequence: TGCGCCAGCAGCTTGGCCTGGGAGACCCAGTACTTC. Translated, it gives CASSLAWETQYF.

The table lists this clonotype with many counts. The chain recombines TRBV4-3 with TRBJ2-1, with 8 nucleotides matching TRBD2. In germline, CDR1 is LGHNA, CDR2 YSLEER. There are 17 residues in the CDR3. The ends lost 1 base at V and 5 bases at J; junction bases unmatched: 10. In nucleotides, the CDR3 is TGCGCCAGCAGCCAAGGAACTTCGGGAGGGCCCCACAATGAGCAGTTCTTC. This sequence encodes CASSQGTSGGPHNEQFF.

A word on this clonotype: Germline is not matched at one junction end, which may reflect a read error. This rearrangement joins TRBV28 to TRBJ2-3; 7 bases align to TRBD2. CDR3 length: 18 amino acids. The germline V gene encodes CDR1 MDHEN and CDR2 SYDVKM. The CDR3 region is CACSFFVSGHSSTDTQYF. The DNA of the CDR3 is TGTGCCTGCAGTTTTTTTGTTAGCGGGCATTCTAGCACAGATACGCAGTATTTT.

This clonotype came up many times. The rearrangement joins TRBV29-1 to TRBJ2-7; a weak D match, TRBD1 (5 bases). Germline loops: CDR1 SQVTM, CDR2 ANQGSEA. CDR3 length equals 13 residues. Trimming took off 7 bases at V and 4 bases at J, with 17 bases between the two ends. CDR3 residues: CSALTTEKYEQYF. The CDR3 bases are TGCAGCGCCTTAACGACAGAGAAGTACGAGCAGTACTTC.